Below are 15 T cell receptor beta chains sequenced from a single sample in a study of blood T cell repertoires in COVID-19. TCRdb keeps only in-frame clones here, not all; method: immunoSEQ multiplex PCR. Among roughly 350,000 clones listed, roughly nine tenths were seen once. The sequencing sample was made of PBMCs or T cells enriched from blood (not recorded which). The origin of the receptors is a woman aged 25 to 45 who had recovered from COVID-19.

The chain has TRBV11-3 and TRBJ2-6; maybe TRBD1 (5 bases). This CDR3 has 18 amino acids. V was clipped by 3 bases and J by 0 bases, with 15 bases between them. Looked up from germline, CDR1 is SGHNT and CDR2 is YENEEA. The CDR3 DNA is TGTGCCAGCAGCTTGGACCAGGGTGGGTCCTCTGGGGCCAACGTCCTGACTTTC. Its protein product is CASSLDQGGSSGANVLTF.

V and J are TRBV3-1 (or the pseudogene TRBV3-2) and TRBJ1-2; 7 positions match TRBD1. V was clipped by 0 bases and J by 6 bases; unmatched bases: 4. Germline lookup yields CDR1 LGHDT and CDR2 YNNKEL (reference sequence). The CDR3 runs to 14 residues. The CDR3 reads CASSQEWQGDGYTF. The CDR3, as DNA: TGTGCCAGCAGCCAAGAATGGCAGGGGGATGGCTACACCTTC.

The J gene is TRBJ2-5, the V gene TRBV24-1, with TRBD2 as a possible D gene (7 bases). The V end was cut by 4 bases, the J end by 4 bases, with 15 bases between. Looked up from germline, CDR1 is KGHDR and CDR2 is SFDVKD. There are 15 residues in the CDR3. CDR3 in amino acids: CATSESGRGGETQYF. As DNA, the CDR3 is TGTGCCACCAGTGAAAGTGGTAGGGGGGGAGAGACCCAGTACTTC.

CDR3 nucleotide sequence: TGTGCCATCAGCGGGACTAGCGGAACAGATACGCAGTATTTT. Protein: CAISGTSGTDTQYF. J is TRBJ2-3 and V is TRBV10-3; 11 bases fit TRBD2. J was trimmed by 3 bases and V by 6 bases; bases with no gene match: 2. Germline V gene data show CDR1 as ENHRY and CDR2 as SYGVKD. This CDR3 has 14 residues.

This chain uses TRBV5-8 with TRBJ2-3; 15 bases agree with TRBD2. This CDR3 has 19 amino acids. Per germline, CDR1 SGHTS and CDR2 YDEGEE. V lost 3 bases to trimming and J lost 2 bases; unmatched junction nucleotides: 10. The CDR3 DNA sequence: TGTGCCAGCAGCTCACGGACTAGCGGGAGGGTTTGGTTCACAGATACGCAGTATTTT. Translated: CASSSRTSGRVWFTDTQYF.

The V call is TRBV19, the J call TRBJ2-7; D unresolved. The CDR3 contains 16 residues. The V end was cut by 0 bases, the J end by 0 bases, with 12 bases between. Germline V lookup: CDR1 LNHDA, CDR2 SQIVND (reference sequence). The CDR3 nucleotides are TGTGCCAGTAGTATAGAATGGCTCCCAGGCTCCTACGAGCAGTACTTC. Encoded protein: CASSIEWLPGSYEQYF.

V gene TRBV28 combines with J gene TRBJ1-2, with no clear D. V shed 2 bases and J shed 4 bases, with 11 bases lying between them. CDR3 length: 14 amino acids. The germline gives CDR1 MDHEN, CDR2 SYDVKM. This chain's CDR3 is CASSLTAVPYGYTF. In DNA form, the CDR3 reads TGTGCCAGCAGTTTAACCGCGGTGCCCTATGGCTACACCTTC.

This chain uses TRBV7-2 with TRBJ2-7, with TRBD2 matching 7 bases. V lost 1 base, J lost 3 bases, and 3 bases stayed unmatched. There are 14 residues in the CDR3. Germline V gene sequence: CDR1 SGHTA, CDR2 FQGNSA. The CDR3 sequence is CASSLDGGGYEQYF. CDR3 nucleotides: TGTGCCAGCAGCTTAGATGGCGGGGGCTACGAGCAGTACTTC.

The chain uses TRBV4-2 and TRBJ1-5; TRBD1 is a possible D gene (5 bases). Trimming removed 2 bases at V and 0 bases at J, with 8 bases between. The CDR3 spans 15 residues. Germline V gene lookup returns CDR1 LGHNA and CDR2 YNFKEQ. CDR3: CASSQLTDSNQPQHF. As DNA, the CDR3 is TGTGCCAGCAGCCAACTGACAGATAGCAATCAGCCCCAGCATTTT.

This chain links TRBV15 with TRBJ1-5; D perhaps matches TRBD1 (5 bases). The V and J ends lost 3 bases and 1 base respectively, with 13 bases between them. Germline V lookup: CDR1 LNHNV, CDR2 YYDKDF (reference sequence). The CDR3 is 16 amino acids. The CDR3, as DNA: TGTGCCACCAGCAGGGTAAAGACAGTCAGCAATCAGCCCCAGCATTTT. Its translation is CATSRVKTVSNQPQHF.

The rearrangement links TRBV28 to TRBJ2-7; TRBD2 agrees at 11 bases. Per the germline V gene, CDR1 is MDHEN and CDR2 is SYDVKM. V was pared by 6 bases and J by 3 bases, with 13 bases of the junction left unmatched. This CDR3 has 17 amino acids. The CDR3, as DNA: TGTGCCAGCAGATCTCCCTGGGGGACTAGCGGAGGCTACGAGCAGTACTTC. Its protein is CASRSPWGTSGGYEQYF.

This clone was detected once. The V gene is TRBV5-5, the J gene TRBJ2-1; 8 nucleotides line up with TRBD2. The CDR3 runs to 15 residues. Germline values: CDR1 SGHKS, CDR2 YYEKEE (reference sequence). The V segment lost 0 bases and the J segment 8 bases; nucleotides outside the gene matches: 7. Written as DNA, the CDR3 is TGTGCCAGCAGCTTGGACCCGGGAGGGGTGTATGAGCAGTTCTTC. Translating it yields CASSLDPGGVYEQFF.

The genes are TRBV6-6 and TRBJ1-2; 9 bases are shared with TRBD1. This CDR3 region has 13 residues. The germline CDR1 and CDR2 sequences are MNHNY and SVGAGI (reference sequence). V lost 4 bases, J lost 8 bases, and 5 bases stayed unmatched. CDR3 protein: CASSFRDREGYTF. CDR3 in DNA: TGTGCCAGCAGTTTTAGGGACAGGGAAGGCTACACCTTC.

This clone was counted a single time. The V and J genes are TRBV27 and TRBJ1-2; D is uncertain. Trimming cost V 10 bases and J 4 bases, with 22 bases left between them. Germline CDR1 reads MNHEY; CDR2 reads SMNVEV (reference sequence). The CDR3 runs to 15 residues. In DNA, the CDR3 is TGTGCCACCAGAAATTGGGCGGGAGATCTCTATGGCTACACCTTC. This encodes CATRNWAGDLYGYTF.

The CDR3 spells CASSPTGEYEQYF. CDR3 nucleotides: TGTGCCAGCTCACCAACAGGGGAATACGAGCAGTACTTC. The rearrangement joins TRBV18 to TRBJ2-7; 7 bases map to TRBD1. This CDR3 is built from 13 residues. The germline V gene encodes CDR1 KGHSH and CDR2 LQKENI. V trimming: 2 bases; J trimming: 4 bases; junction bases outside the gene matches: 2.